Listed here is a single T cell receptor (beta chain). The sample is drawn from a study of blood T cell repertoires in COVID-19. Study overall: Acute and convalescent COVID-19 specimens originated in the United States, Italy and Spain. In each case, the material was cDNA or gDNA derived from T cells, B-cell-depleted T cells, or PBMCs.

Recruited during active infection, patients (from Seattle) were subsequently followed longitudinally. Libraries were prepared by immunoSEQ multiplex PCR; TCRdb keeps only in-frame clonotypes and omits some of them. This sample has around 220,000 clones, with approximately 85% found just once. The source of this sequence is a woman of 80 years or more with COVID-19, enrolled during active disease. Sequencing used peripheral blood.

CDR3 in DNA: TGTGCCAGCAGTGAATCAGATGGGACAGGGGCAGAGACCCAGTACTTC. It encodes CASSESDGTGAETQYF. The rearrangement joins TRBV25-1 to TRBJ2-5, with TRBD1 matching 10 bases. Germline V gene sequence: CDR1 MGHDK, CDR2 SYGVNS. The CDR3 length is 16 residues. After removal of 1 base from V and 4 bases from J, the junction contained 6 bases not matched to a gene.